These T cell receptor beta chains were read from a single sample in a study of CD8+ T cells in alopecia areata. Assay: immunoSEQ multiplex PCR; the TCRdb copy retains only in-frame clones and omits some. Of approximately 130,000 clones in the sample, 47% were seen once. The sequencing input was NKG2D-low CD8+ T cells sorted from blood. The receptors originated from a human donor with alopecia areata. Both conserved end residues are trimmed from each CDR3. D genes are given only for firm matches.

CDR3: SVETANYGYT; V: TRBV29-1; D: NA
CDR3: AWSTGRAKNIQY; V: TRBV30; D: NA
CDR3: AWSVRGEAF; V: TRBV30; D: NA
CDR3: SVRQGERGTEAF; V: TRBV29-1; D: TRBD1
CDR3: ASSPSIPYQY; V: TRBV7-2; D: NA
CDR3: ASSGGQKETQY; V: TRBV7-9; D: TRBD1
CDR3: SVSKGNTEAF; V: TRBV29-1; D: NA
CDR3: ASSLVSHEQF; V: TRBV11-2; D: NA
CDR3: ASSLGSLEQY; V: TRBV28; D: NA
CDR3: ASSSDGWYTEAF; V: TRBV5-6; D: NA
CDR3: SVDGGEDEKLF; V: TRBV29-1; D: NA
CDR3: ASSVGDRGQPQH; V: TRBV9; D: TRBD1
CDR3: SAGDRGSYEQY; V: TRBV29-1; D: TRBD1
CDR3: AWSAQFYEQY; V: TRBV30; D: NA
CDR3: ASSFEGPHEQY; V: TRBV5-1; D: NA
CDR3: ASSSGLGGGNEQF; V: TRBV7-2; D: NA
CDR3: SVEAGTNTGELF; V: TRBV29-1; D: NA
CDR3: ASSFNPGNEQF; V: TRBV11-2; D: NA
CDR3: AWIGSTGELF; V: TRBV30; D: NA
CDR3: SVDGTEGKTGELF; V: TRBV29-1; D: TRBD1
CDR3: AWISGTVNTEAF; V: TRBV30; D: NA
CDR3: ASSYSRETQY; V: TRBV6-5; D: NA
CDR3: SVESPPEGYT; V: TRBV29-1; D: NA
CDR3: SVHGGSSGNTIY; V: TRBV29-1; D: NA
CDR3: ASSAEPGEDADTQY; V: TRBV9; D: NA
CDR3: SVGGAGAYNEQF; V: TRBV29-1; D: TRBD2
CDR3: ASSPPINRARGTQY; V: TRBV13; D: NA
CDR3: SVGGASSYEQY; V: TRBV29-1; D: NA
CDR3: AWSVDSYDGELF; V: TRBV30; D: NA
CDR3: ASSPGGEETQY; V: TRBV7-9; D: NA
CDR3: AWSPGQGRNIQY; V: TRBV30; D: TRBD1